These T cell receptor beta chains were read from a single sample in a study of T cell repertoires in cytomegalovirus infection. TCRdb recomputed calls from the reads with MiXCR, one row per CDR3 protein. This table has about 57,000 distinct CDR3 sequences, 20% appearing once. What these receptors recognize is not known. The sample consisted of CD8+ T cells from cultured PBMCs, taken from culture after CMV antigen stimulation. Receptor source: a human donor in good health (CMV status not recorded). Some clones in this sample may be carry-over from other donors' samples. The CDR3 runs from the conserved cysteine through the conserved F or W.

CDR3aa | j_gene | v_gene
CATIGGGEKLFF | TRBJ1-4 | TRBV2
CASSSPRDRGLDYTDTQYF | TRBJ2-3 | TRBV7-9
CASGLVPGGQETQYF | TRBJ2-5 | TRBV7-6
CASKPSSSYEQYF | TRBJ2-7 | TRBV6-2/TRBV6-3
CASSKMTGQGIMTQYF | TRBJ2-5 | TRBV19
CASSYHSLYNEQFF | TRBJ2-1 | TRBV6-5
CASSVRDTDNQPQHF | TRBJ1-5 | TRBV7-2
CASSYSRQAMDQPQHF | TRBJ1-5 | TRBV6-5
CASGPRGSGNTIYF | TRBJ1-3 | TRBV12-5
CASSFYTLITDTQYF | TRBJ2-3 | TRBV7-2
CASSLERGPGELFF | TRBJ2-2 | TRBV11-2
CASSLDFGETQYF | TRBJ2-5 | TRBV7-8
CASSTGNYGYTF | TRBJ1-2 | TRBV12-3/TRBV12-4
CASSVQGSGQPQHF | TRBJ1-5 | TRBV6-2/TRBV6-3
CASSMSSGGDSYNEQFF | TRBJ2-1 | TRBV19
CASSHINRATETQYF | TRBJ2-5 | TRBV4-3
CASSTRQAGDRETQYF | TRBJ2-5 | TRBV7-9
CASREGSMNTEAFF | TRBJ1-1 | TRBV7-8
CASSFPNRGMNTGELFF | TRBJ2-2 | TRBV7-2
CASSLIQEFSYEQYF | TRBJ2-7 | TRBV4-2
CASSEGKETQYF | TRBJ2-5 | TRBV6-1
CASSRWGGSDTQYF | TRBJ2-3 | TRBV9